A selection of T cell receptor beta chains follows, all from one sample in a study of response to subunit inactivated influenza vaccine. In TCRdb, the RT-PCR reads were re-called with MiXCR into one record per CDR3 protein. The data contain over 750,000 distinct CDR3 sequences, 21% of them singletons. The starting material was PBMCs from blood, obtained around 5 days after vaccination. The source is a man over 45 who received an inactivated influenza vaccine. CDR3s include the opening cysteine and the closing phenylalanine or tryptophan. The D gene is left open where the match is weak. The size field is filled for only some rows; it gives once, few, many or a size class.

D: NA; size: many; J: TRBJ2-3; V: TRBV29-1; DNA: TGCAGCGGGGGGATGAGTTACAGACGCACAGATACGCAGTATTTT; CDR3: CSGGMSYRRTDTQYF
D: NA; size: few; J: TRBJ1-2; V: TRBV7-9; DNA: TGTGCCAGCACCCCGGGGTACGGGACATCGCCTAACTATGGCTACACCTTC; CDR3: CASTPGYGTSPNYGYTF
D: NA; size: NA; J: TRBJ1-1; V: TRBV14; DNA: TGTGCCAGCAGCGAACGACGGAAAATGAACACTGAAGCTTTCTTT; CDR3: CASSERRKMNTEAFF
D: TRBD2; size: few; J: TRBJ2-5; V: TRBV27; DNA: TGTGCCAGCAGTCGCCGTGGGGAGGGACAAGAGACCCAGTACTTC; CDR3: CASSRRGEGQETQYF
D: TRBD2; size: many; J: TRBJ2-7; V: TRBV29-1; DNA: TGCAGCGTTGAGGCGGCGGGCGGGAGGGCCGCCTACGAGCAGTACTTC; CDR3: CSVEAAGGRAAYEQYF
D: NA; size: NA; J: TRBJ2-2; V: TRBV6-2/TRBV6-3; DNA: TGTGCCAGCAAGTATAACACCGGGGAGCTGTTTTTT; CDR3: CASKYNTGELFF
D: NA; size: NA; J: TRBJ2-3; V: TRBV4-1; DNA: TGCGCCAGCACCCAGCAGCCCATAGCCCGTCAGCAGTATTTT; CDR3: CASTQQPIARQQYF
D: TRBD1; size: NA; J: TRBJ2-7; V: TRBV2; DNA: TGTGCCAGCAGTGAATCCCGGGACAGGGTAGTCCCCTACGAGCAGTACTTC; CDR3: CASSESRDRVVPYEQYF
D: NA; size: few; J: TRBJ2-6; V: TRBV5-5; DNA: TGTGCCAGCAGCTACTACGGGACTGCAGATCTTGGGGCCAACGTCCTGACTTTC; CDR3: CASSYYGTADLGANVLTF
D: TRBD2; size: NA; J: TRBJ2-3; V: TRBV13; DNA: TGTGCCAGCAGCACAGGACTAGCGGGACGGGCAGATACGCAGTATTTT; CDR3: CASSTGLAGRADTQYF
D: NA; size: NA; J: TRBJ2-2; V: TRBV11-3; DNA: TGTGCCAGCAGCTTAGATCAACGGGGCACCGGGGAGCTGTTTTTT; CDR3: CASSLDQRGTGELFF
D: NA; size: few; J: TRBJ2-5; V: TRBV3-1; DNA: TGTGCCAGCAGCCAAGCCGAAGAGACCCAGTACTTC; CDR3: CASSQAEETQYF